Below, 4 T cell receptor beta chains from the same sample are listed, as sequenced in a study of cytomegalovirus exposure and HLA in healthy donors. Primers for the PCR totalled 60 Vbeta and 13 Jbeta. Generated by immunoSEQ multiplex PCR, the TCRdb table keeps only in-frame clones and is missing some. The sample shows 150,000 to 200,000 clones, about 81% of them seen only once. The sample comprised PBMCs. These receptors were collected from a woman under 30 in good health and CMV-seronegative.

This chain connects TRBV6-5 to TRBJ1-2; tentative D call: TRBD1 (5 bases). The V gene lost 2 bases and the J gene lost 4 bases, with 11 bases spanning the gap. There are 14 residues in the CDR3. Germline values: CDR1 MNHEY, CDR2 SVGAGI. CDR3 sequence (DNA): TGTGCCAGCAGTTACAGGGGTCCGGGCTATGGCTACACCTTC. The encoded protein is CASSYRGPGYGYTF.

A few counts support this clone. V is TRBV7-2 and J is TRBJ2-3, with 12 bases fitting TRBD1. CDR3 size: 18 residues. Trimming at V came to 2 bases and at J to 3 bases, leaving 9 bases not matched to a gene. Germline V gene lookup returns CDR1 SGHTA and CDR2 FQGNSA. CDR3 nucleotide sequence: TGTGCCAGCAGCTTATACCGGGACAGGGGGCGCCGGACAGATACGCAGTATTTT. It yields the protein CASSLYRDRGRRTDTQYF. Supplemented by reference TRBV7-2 and TRBJ2-3, the full variable domain reads GAGVSQSPSNKVTEKGKDVELRCDPISGHTALYWYRQSLGQGLEFLIYFQGNSAPDKSGLPSDRFSAERTGGSVSTLTIQRTQQEDSAVYLCASSLYRDRGRRTDTQYFGPGTRLTVL.

V gene TRBV25-1 combines with J gene TRBJ2-7; tentative D call: TRBD1 (6 bases). Germline V gene data show CDR1 as MGHDK and CDR2 as SYGVNS. The V end was cut by 4 bases, the J end by 3 bases, with 16 bases between. This CDR3 is built from 15 residues. The CDR3: CASSGLPGHYYEQYF. CDR3 nucleotide sequence: TGTGCCAGCAGTGGACTGCCGGGACATTACTACGAGCAGTACTTC.

This clone was detected only a few times. This chain joins TRBV27 and TRBJ2-7; 10 bases align to TRBD1. V lost 3 bases, J lost 2 bases, and 4 bases stayed unmatched. Germline CDR1 is MNHEY and CDR2 is SMNVEV (reference sequence). This CDR3 spans 15 amino acids. Here the CDR3 DNA reads TGTGCCAGCAGTTTGTCTGGGACAGGGGCCTACGAGCAGTACTTC. It encodes CASSLSGTGAYEQYF.